The clone carrying this T cell receptor beta chain was picked up a small number of times. TCRdb fed the 5' RACE reads into MiXCR, producing one record per CDR3 protein. The sample has about 110,000 distinct CDR3 sequences; around an eighth are singletons. The CDR3 is 17 residues long. The germline V and J ends were trimmed by 2 bases and 3 bases, with 19 bases remaining between them. Germline lookup yields CDR1 SGHVS and CDR2 FNYEAQ. This specimen comes from a study of T-cell memory formation after mild COVID-19. The genes are TRBV7-6 and TRBJ1-1; D might be TRBD1 (5 bases). The origin of this receptor is an adult woman who had mild COVID-19 (a few samples of this study predate the infection). Cell type and time point are not known. Sequencing input: PBMCs or a T cell subset sorted from them (not recorded which). CDR3 residues: CASSLRVGRASDTEAFF. In DNA, the CDR3 is TGTGCCAGCAGCTTAAGGGTCGGCAGGGCGAGTGACACTGAAGCTTTCTTT.